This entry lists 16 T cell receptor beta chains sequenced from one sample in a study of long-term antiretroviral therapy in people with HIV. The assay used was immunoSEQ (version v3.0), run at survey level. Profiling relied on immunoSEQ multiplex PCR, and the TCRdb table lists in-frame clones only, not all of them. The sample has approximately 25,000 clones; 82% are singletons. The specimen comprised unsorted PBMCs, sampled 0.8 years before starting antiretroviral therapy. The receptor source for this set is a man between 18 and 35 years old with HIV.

The CDR3 is CASSSGDANTGELFF. For the CDR3, the DNA is TGCGCCAGCAGCTCTGGGGATGCGAACACCGGGGAGCTGTTTTTT. The genes are TRBV5-1 and TRBJ2-2; no firm D call. The germline CDR1 and CDR2 sequences are SGHRS and YFSETQ. Trimming removed 3 bases at V and 0 bases at J, with 9 bases between. This CDR3 spans 15 amino acids.

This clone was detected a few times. CDR3 in DNA: TGTGCCAGCAGCTTAGATAGCAATAAGGGATCTGAAGCTTTCTTT. It encodes CASSLDSNKGSEAFF. The V and J genes are TRBV11-3 and TRBJ1-1; D gene ambiguous. Germline CDR1 is SGHNT and CDR2 is YENEEA. V lost 0 bases to trimming and J lost 6 bases, with 14 bases between them. The CDR3 consists of 15 residues.

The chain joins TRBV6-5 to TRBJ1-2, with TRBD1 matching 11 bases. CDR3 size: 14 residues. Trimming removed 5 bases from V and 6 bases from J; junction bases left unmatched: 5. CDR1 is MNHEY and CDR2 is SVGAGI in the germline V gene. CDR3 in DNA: TGTGCCAGCAGTAACGGACAGGGGGCCGATGGCTACACCTTC. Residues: CASSNGQGADGYTF.

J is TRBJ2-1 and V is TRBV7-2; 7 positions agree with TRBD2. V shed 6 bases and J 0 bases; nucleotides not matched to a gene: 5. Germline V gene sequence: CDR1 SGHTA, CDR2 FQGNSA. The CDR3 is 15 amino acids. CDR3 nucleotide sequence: TGTGCCAGCAGATCCGGGACTACCTCCTACAATGAGCAGTTCTTC. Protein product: CASRSGTTSYNEQFF.

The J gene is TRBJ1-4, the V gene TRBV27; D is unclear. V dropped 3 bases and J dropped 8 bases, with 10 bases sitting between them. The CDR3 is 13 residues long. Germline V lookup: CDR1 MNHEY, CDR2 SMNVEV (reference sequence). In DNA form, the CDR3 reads TGTGCCAGCAGTTTCGGTCTGGGAGAAAAACTGTTTTTT. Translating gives CASSFGLGEKLFF.

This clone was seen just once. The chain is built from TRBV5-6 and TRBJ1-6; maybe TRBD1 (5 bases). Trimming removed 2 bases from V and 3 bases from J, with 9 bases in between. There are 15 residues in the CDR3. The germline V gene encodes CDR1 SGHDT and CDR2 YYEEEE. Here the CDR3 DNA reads TGTGCCAGCAGCTTACCTGGGGGCTATAATTCACCCCTCCACTTT. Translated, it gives CASSLPGGYNSPLHF.

The CDR3 DNA reads as TGTGCCAGCAGCCGTTCGGGGAGCGGTAACATTCAGTACTTC. Its protein is CASSRSGSGNIQYF. J is TRBJ2-4 and V is TRBV5-6, with a possible D match to TRBD2 (5 bases). Germline CDR1 is SGHDT and CDR2 is YYEEEE. The CDR3 spans 14 residues. V was trimmed by 4 bases and J by 7 bases, leaving 15 bases between them.

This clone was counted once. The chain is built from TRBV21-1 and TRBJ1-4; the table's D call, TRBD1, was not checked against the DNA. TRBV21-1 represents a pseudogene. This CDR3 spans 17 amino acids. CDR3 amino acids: CASRASGVCAWLEKLFF. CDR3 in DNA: TGTGCCAGCAGGGCGTCAGGGGTTTGTGCCTGGCTTGAAAAACTGTTTTTT.

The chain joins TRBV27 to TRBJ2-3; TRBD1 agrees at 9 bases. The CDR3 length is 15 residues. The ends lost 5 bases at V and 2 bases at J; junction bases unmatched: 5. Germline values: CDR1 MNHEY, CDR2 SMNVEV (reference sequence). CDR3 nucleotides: TGTGCCAGCAGTCCTTACAGGGGGCACACAGATACGCAGTATTTT. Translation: CASSPYRGHTDTQYF.

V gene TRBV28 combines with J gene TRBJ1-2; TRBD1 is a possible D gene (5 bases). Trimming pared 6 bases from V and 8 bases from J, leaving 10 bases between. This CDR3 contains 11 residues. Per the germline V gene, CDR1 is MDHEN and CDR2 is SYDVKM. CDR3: CASRGGLGYTF. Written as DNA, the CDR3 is TGTGCCAGCAGGGGGGGTCTGGGCTACACCTTC.

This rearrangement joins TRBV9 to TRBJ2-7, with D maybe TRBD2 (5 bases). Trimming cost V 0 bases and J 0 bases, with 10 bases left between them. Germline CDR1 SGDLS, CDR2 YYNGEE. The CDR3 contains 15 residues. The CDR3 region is CASSVEEVGSYEQYF. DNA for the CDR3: TGTGCCAGCAGCGTAGAGGAGGTCGGCTCCTACGAGCAGTACTTC.

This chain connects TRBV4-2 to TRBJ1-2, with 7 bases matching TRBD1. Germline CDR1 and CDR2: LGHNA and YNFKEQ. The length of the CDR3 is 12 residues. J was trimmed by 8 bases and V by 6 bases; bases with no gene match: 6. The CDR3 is CASRGGGEGYTF. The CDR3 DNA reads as TGTGCCAGCAGAGGAGGGGGCGAAGGCTACACCTTC.

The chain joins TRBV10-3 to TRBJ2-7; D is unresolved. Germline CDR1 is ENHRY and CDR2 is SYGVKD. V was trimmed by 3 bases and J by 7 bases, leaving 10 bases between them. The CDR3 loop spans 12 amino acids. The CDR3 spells CAISESDGEQYF. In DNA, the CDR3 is TGTGCCATCAGTGAAAGCGATGGAGAGCAGTACTTC.

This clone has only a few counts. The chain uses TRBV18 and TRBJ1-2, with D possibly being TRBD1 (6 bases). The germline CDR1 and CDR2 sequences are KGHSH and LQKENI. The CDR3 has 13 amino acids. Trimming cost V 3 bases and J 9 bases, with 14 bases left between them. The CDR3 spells CASSPMGGWSYTF. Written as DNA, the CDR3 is TGTGCCAGCTCACCTATGGGGGGCTGGAGCTACACCTTC.

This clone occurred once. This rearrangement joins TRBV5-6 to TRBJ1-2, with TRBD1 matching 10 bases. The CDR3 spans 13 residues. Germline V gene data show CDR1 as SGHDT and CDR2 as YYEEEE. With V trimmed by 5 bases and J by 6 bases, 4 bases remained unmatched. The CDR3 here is CASRYDRGHGYTF. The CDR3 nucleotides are TGTGCCAGCAGATATGACAGGGGGCATGGCTACACCTTC.

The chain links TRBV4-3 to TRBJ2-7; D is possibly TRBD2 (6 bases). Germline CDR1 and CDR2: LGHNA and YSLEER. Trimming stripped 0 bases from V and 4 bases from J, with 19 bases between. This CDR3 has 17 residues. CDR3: CASSQDYMRLDAYEQYF. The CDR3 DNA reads TGCGCCAGCAGCCAAGATTATATGAGACTAGACGCTTACGAGCAGTACTTC.